Below, 17 T cell receptor beta chains from the same sample are listed, as sequenced in a study of CD8+CD57+ T cells in acquired aplastic anemia. Genomic DNA acted as the template from which TCR beta VDJ combination and CDR3 sequence profiling were carried out. TCRdb analysed the reads with MiXCR anew, one entry per CDR3 protein. This sample yields under 200,000 distinct CDR3 sequences, of which 55% to 70% are seen a single time; roughly 44% belongs to the top ten. The sample was sorted CD4+, CD8+, or CD8+CD57+ T cells (not recorded which) from PBMCs. All receptors derive from a human donor in good health.

As to this clonotype: It is likely a read error, because the conserved phenylalanine at the end of the CDR3 is missing. Because the CDR3's place on the DNA is in doubt, the DNA is left out and the CDR3 is given as listed by TCRdb. The chain joins TRBV4-2 to TRBJ2-7; the listed D gene, TRBD2, was not tested against the DNA. The CDR3 region is 9 residues in length, termini included. Germline loops: CDR1 LGHNA, CDR2 YNFKEQ. This CDR3 is CASSPGLAG.

This clonotype occurred a few times. The chain has TRBV29-1 and TRBJ1-1; TRBD1 might be the D (5 bases). The germline gives CDR1 SQVTM, CDR2 ANQGSEA. The CDR3 sequence is 13 residues long. Trimming removed 5 bases at V and 11 bases at J, with 21 bases between. CDR3 bases: TGCAGCGTTTCCCCCGGGGCCGTCGAGGGTGCTTTCTTT. Translated: CSVSPGAVEGAFF.

This clonotype was observed a single time. This rearrangement joins TRBV12-3 or TRBV12-4 to TRBJ1-1; D remains unclear. Trimming took 6 bases from V and 0 from J, leaving 14 bases between them. CDR3 length: 15 residues. This CDR3 reads CASSHPYIMNTEAFF. The CDR3 DNA is TGTGCCAGCAGCCACCCTTACATTATGAACACTGAAGCTTTCTTT.

This clonotype was seen at least ten times. This chain joins TRBV2 and TRBJ2-5; D possibly uses TRBD1 or TRBD2 (5 bases each). The CDR3 runs to 12 residues. V was trimmed by 11 bases and J by 11 bases, leaving 21 bases between them. CDR1 is SNHLY and CDR2 is FYNNEI in the germline V gene. CDR3 region: CAFRDGVGMQYF. DNA for the CDR3: TGTGCCTTCCGGGACGGAGTAGGGATGCAGTACTTC. The whole variable domain, filled in from reference TRBV2 and TRBJ2-5, reads EPEVTQTPSHQVTQMGQEVILRCVPISNHLYFYWYRQILGQKVEFLVSFYNNEISEKSEIFDDQFSVERPDGSNFTLKIRSTKLEDSAMYFCAFRDGVGMQYFGPGTRLLVL.

V and J are TRBV5-1 and TRBJ2-3; D uncertain. The CDR3 has 15 amino acids. V shed 4 bases and J shed 6 bases, with 18 bases lying between them. CDR1 is SGHRS and CDR2 is YFSETQ in the germline V gene. The CDR3 reads CASSPTKLAVDTQYF. In DNA form, the CDR3 reads TGCGCCAGCAGCCCTACTAAGTTGGCGGTCGATACGCAGTATTTT.

In its sample, this clonotype was seen a few times. The chain employs TRBV24-1 and TRBJ2-5; D may be TRBD1 or TRBD2 (5 bases each). In germline, CDR1 is KGHDR, CDR2 SFDVKD. V dropped 4 bases and J dropped 4 bases, with 18 bases sitting between them. CDR3 size: 16 residues. The CDR3 loop reads CATSDNSGTEGETQYF. CDR3 sequence (DNA): TGTGCCACCAGTGACAACTCTGGGACCGAGGGAGAGACCCAGTACTTC.

This chain joins TRBV6-2 or TRBV6-3 and TRBJ2-3, with 7 bases identical to TRBD1. The CDR3 is made up of 17 amino acids. V was pared by 2 bases and J by 2 bases, with 10 bases of the junction left unmatched. The germline V gene has CDR1 MNHEY and CDR2 SVGEGT. The CDR3 bases are TGTGCCAGCAGTTACCTCGGGACAGCGGTCTACACAGATACGCAGTATTTT. Amino acids: CASSYLGTAVYTDTQYF.

The table lists this clonotype with many counts. The rearrangement uses TRBV2 and TRBJ2-7; 8 bases are a match to TRBD2. Germline V gene data show CDR1 as SNHLY and CDR2 as FYNNEI. The CDR3 is made up of 13 amino acids. After removal of 7 bases from V and 3 bases from J, the junction contained 5 bases not matched to a gene. This chain's CDR3 is CASIPSGGYEQYF. In DNA form, the CDR3 reads TGTGCCAGCATACCGAGCGGGGGCTACGAGCAGTACTTC.

This chain links TRBV7-2 with TRBJ2-3; the D is unclear. The V end was cut by 4 bases, the J end by 6 bases, with 8 bases between. The CDR3 is 12 amino acids. Per the germline V gene, CDR1 is SGHTA and CDR2 is FQGNSA. The CDR3 coding sequence is TGTGCCAGCAGCTCGAACTATGATACGCAGTATTTT. It encodes CASSSNYDTQYF.

This rearrangement joins TRBV24-1 to TRBJ2-1; TRBD1 agrees at 9 bases. Losses at the gene ends were 3 bases for V and 9 bases for J; bases not matched to a gene: 8. Germline V gene sequence: CDR1 KGHDR, CDR2 SFDVKD. The CDR3 contains 15 residues. The CDR3 loop is CATSDPTGGRVEQFF. The CDR3 nucleotides are TGTGCCACCAGTGATCCGACAGGGGGGAGGGTTGAGCAGTTCTTC.

The chain joins TRBV7-2 to TRBJ2-7, with 12 bases matching TRBD2. CDR3 length: 16 amino acids. Germline loops: CDR1 SGHTA, CDR2 FQGNSA. V lost 0 bases, J lost 9 bases, and 9 bases stayed unmatched. The CDR3 protein is CASSLAASGGAGRQYF. CDR3 nucleotides: TGTGCCAGCAGCTTAGCGGCTAGCGGGGGGGCGGGGCGGCAGTACTTC.

The chain links TRBV5-1 to TRBJ2-7; the D gene is possibly TRBD2 (5 bases). In germline, CDR1 is SGHRS, CDR2 YFSETQ. This CDR3 is built from 14 residues. Trimming took 0 bases from V and 2 from J, leaving 9 bases between them. The CDR3 DNA sequence: TGCGCCAGCAGCTTGGAGCGGCCTCCCTACGAGCAGTACTTC. Translating gives CASSLERPPYEQYF. Supplemented by reference TRBV5-1 and TRBJ2-7, the full variable domain reads KAGVTQTPRYLIKTRGQQVTLSCSPISGHRSVSWYQQTPGQGLQFLFEYFSETQRNKGNFPGRFSGRQFSNSRSEMNVSTLELGDSALYLCASSLERPPYEQYFGPGTRLTVT.

The chain recombines TRBV15 with TRBJ2-1; 9 bases fit TRBD1. The CDR3 totals 13 residues. Germline assignment: CDR1 LNHNV and CDR2 YYDKDF (reference sequence). The ends lost 3 bases at V and 8 bases at J; junction bases unmatched: 2. The CDR3 coding sequence is TGTGCCACCAGCAGGGACAGGGGTCATGAGCAGTTCTTC. Translation: CATSRDRGHEQFF.

This clonotype has more than one count but fewer than ten. This chain joins TRBV24-1 and TRBJ2-2; 10 bases match TRBD1. The CDR3 loop spans 16 amino acids. Trimming cost V 0 bases and J 3 bases; bases outside gene matches: 0. Germline CDR1 and CDR2: KGHDR and SFDVKD. The CDR3 DNA follows: TGTGCCACCAGTGATTTGGGGACAGGGGACACCGGGGAGCTGTTTTTT. Translation: CATSDLGTGDTGELFF.

V and J are TRBV20-1 and TRBJ2-7; 7 bases fit TRBD1. The V gene end was trimmed by 5 bases and the J gene end by 1 base; junction bases not matched to a gene: 8. The CDR3 length is 14 residues. Germline CDR1 reads DFQATT; CDR2 reads SNEGSKA (reference sequence). CDR3 in amino acids: CSAWPSGQSYEQYF. Here the CDR3 DNA reads TGCAGTGCTTGGCCCTCGGGACAGTCCTACGAGCAGTACTTC.

A single count supports this clonotype. This chain uses TRBV7-6 with TRBJ2-7; 7 nucleotides line up with TRBD1. Germline V gene data show CDR1 as SGHVS and CDR2 as FNYEAQ. CDR3 size: 16 residues. Unmatched junction bases numbered 6, after V lost 1 base and J lost 0 bases. The CDR3 region is CASSLVDRRSSYEQYF. CDR3 bases: TGTGCCAGCAGCTTAGTGGACAGGAGGAGCTCCTACGAGCAGTACTTC.

This clonotype was recorded a few times. This chain links TRBV20-1 with TRBJ1-1, with unresolved D. Germline CDR1 reads DFQATT; CDR2 reads SNEGSKA (reference sequence). This CDR3 is 11 amino acids long. V lost 4 bases and J 7 bases, leaving 10 bases between the germline ends. The CDR3 is CSANLLGEAFF. CDR3 sequence (DNA): TGCAGTGCTAACCTCCTAGGTGAAGCTTTCTTT.